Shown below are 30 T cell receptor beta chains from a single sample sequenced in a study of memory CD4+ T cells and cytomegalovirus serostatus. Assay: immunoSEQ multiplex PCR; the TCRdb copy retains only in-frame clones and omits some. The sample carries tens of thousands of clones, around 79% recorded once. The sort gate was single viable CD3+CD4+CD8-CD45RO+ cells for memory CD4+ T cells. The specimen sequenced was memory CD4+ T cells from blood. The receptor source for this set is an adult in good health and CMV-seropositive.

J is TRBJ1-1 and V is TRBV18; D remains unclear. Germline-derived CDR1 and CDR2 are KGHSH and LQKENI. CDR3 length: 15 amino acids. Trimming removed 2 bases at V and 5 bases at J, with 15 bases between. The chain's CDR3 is CASSPSQWVGTEAFF. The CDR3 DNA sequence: TGTGCCAGCTCACCATCTCAGTGGGTTGGAACTGAAGCTTTCTTT.

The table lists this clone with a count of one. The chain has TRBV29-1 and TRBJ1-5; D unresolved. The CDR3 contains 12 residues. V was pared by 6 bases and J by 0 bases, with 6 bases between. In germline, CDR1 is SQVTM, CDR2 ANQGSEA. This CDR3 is CSVGSSNQPQHF. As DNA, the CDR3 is TGCAGCGTGGGGAGTAGCAATCAGCCCCAGCATTTT. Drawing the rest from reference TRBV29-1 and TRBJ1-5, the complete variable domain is SAVISQKPSRDICQRGTSLTIQCQVDSQVTMMFWYRQQPGQSLTLIATANQGSEATYESGFVIDKFPISRPNLTFSTLTVSNMSPEDSSIYLCSVGSSNQPQHFGDGTRLSIL.

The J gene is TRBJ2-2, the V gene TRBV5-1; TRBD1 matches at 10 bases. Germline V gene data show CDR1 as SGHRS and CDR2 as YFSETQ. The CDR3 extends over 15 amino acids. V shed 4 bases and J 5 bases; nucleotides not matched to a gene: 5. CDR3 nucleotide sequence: TGCGCCAGCAGCCCGACAGGGGGCGAGACCGGGGAGCTGTTTTTT. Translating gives CASSPTGGETGELFF.

CDR3 protein: CATETGAGNTIYF. CDR3 in DNA: TGTGCCACCGAAACAGGGGCCGGAAACACCATATATTTT. The chain joins TRBV25-1 to TRBJ1-3; 7 nucleotides match TRBD1. The germline V gene has CDR1 MGHDK and CDR2 SYGVNS. V lost 10 bases, J lost 4 bases, and 7 bases stayed unmatched. CDR3 size: 13 residues. The full variable domain, completed using reference TRBV25-1 and TRBJ1-3, is EADIYQTPRYLVIGTGKKITLECSQTMGHDKMYWYQQDPGMELHLIHYSYGVNSTEKGDLSSESTVSRIRTEHFPLTLESARPSHTSQYLCATETGAGNTIYFGEGSWLTVV.

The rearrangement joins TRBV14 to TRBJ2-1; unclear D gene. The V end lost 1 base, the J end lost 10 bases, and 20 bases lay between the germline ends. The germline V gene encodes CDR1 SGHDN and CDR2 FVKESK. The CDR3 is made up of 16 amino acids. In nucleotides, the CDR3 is TGTGCCAGCAGCCAAGTTACTATTTTCTCAGGAGAGGAGCAGTTCTTC. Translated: CASSQVTIFSGEEQFF.

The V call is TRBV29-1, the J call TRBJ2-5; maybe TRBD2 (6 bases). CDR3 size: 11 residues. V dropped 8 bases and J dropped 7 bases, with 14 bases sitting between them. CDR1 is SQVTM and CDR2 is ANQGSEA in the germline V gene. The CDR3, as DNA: TGCAGCATACCTAGGGGAGGGACCCAGTACTTC. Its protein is CSIPRGGTQYF.

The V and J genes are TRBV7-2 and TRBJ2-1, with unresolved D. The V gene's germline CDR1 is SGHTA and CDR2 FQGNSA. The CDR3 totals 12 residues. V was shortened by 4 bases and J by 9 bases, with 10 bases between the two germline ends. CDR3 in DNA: TGTGCCAGCAGCTCCCGTATCCTTGAGCAGTTCTTC. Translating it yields CASSSRILEQFF.

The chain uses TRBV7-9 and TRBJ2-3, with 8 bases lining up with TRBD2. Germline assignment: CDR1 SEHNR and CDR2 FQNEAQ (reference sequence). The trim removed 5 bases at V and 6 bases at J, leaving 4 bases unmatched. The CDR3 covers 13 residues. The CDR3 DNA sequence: TGTGCCAGCAGCGCCCCTAGCGGGGATACGCAGTATTTT. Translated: CASSAPSGDTQYF.

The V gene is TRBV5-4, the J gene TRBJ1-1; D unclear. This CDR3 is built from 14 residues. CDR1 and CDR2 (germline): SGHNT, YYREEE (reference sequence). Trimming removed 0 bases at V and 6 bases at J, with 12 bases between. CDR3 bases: TGTGCCAGCAGCTTGGAGAACGAGGGTCCTGAAGCTTTCTTT. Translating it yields CASSLENEGPEAFF. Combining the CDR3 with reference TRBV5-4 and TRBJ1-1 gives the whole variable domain ETGVTQSPTHLIKTRGQQVTLRCSSQSGHNTVSWYQQALGQGPQFIFQYYREEENGRGNFPPRFSGLQFPNYSSELNVNALELDDSALYLCASSLENEGPEAFFGQGTRLTVV.

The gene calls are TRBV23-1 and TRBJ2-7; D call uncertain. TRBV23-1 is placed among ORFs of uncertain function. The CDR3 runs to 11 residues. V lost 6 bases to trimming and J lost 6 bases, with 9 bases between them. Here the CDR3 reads CASRMSGEQYV. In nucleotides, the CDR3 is TGCGCCAGCAGAATGTCGGGCGAGCAGTACGTC.

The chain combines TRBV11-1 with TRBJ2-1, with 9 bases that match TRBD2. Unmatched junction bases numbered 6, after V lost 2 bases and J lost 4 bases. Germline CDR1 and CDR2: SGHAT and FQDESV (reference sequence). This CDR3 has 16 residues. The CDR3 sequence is CASSLNPTSGYNEQFF. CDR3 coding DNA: TGTGCCAGCAGCTTAAACCCGACTAGCGGTTACAATGAGCAGTTCTTC.

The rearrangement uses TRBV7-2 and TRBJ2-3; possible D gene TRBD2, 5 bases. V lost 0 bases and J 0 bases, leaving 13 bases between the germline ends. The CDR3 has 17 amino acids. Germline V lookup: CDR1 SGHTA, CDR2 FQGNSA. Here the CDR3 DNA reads TGTGCCAGCAGCTTAGCCAGGCTAGCCCGTAGCACAGATACGCAGTATTTT. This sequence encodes CASSLARLARSTDTQYF.

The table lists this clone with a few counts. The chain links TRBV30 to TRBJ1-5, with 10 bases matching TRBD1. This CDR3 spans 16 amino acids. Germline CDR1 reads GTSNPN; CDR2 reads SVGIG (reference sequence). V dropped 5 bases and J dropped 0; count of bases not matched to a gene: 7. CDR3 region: CAWDRGRIDSNQPQHF. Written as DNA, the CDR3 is TGTGCCTGGGACAGGGGGCGAATCGATAGCAATCAGCCCCAGCATTTT.

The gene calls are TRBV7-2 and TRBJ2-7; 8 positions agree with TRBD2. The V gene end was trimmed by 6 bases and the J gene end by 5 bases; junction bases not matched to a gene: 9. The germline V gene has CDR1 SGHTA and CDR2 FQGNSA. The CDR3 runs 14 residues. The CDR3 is CASSYSGTKNEQYF. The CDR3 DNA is TGTGCCAGCAGTTATAGCGGGACTAAAAACGAGCAGTACTTC.

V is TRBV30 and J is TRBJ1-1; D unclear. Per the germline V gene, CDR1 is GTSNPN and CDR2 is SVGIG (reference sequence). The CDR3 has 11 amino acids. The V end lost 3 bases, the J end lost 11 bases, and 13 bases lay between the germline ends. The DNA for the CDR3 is TGTGCCTGGAGCGAAACCCTTTGGGCTTTCTTT. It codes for CAWSETLWAFF.

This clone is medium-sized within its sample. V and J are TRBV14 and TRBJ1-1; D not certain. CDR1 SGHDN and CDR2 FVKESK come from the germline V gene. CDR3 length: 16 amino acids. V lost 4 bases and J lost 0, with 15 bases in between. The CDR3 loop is CASSPSIGVVNTEAFF. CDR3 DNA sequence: TGTGCCAGCAGCCCATCCATTGGTGTGGTGAACACTGAAGCTTTCTTT.

The CDR3 DNA sequence: TGTGCCAGCAGTTACATTGCAACAGCCGGCACAGATACGCAGTATTTT. As protein: CASSYIATAGTDTQYF. V gene TRBV27 combines with J gene TRBJ2-3; D gene uncertain. Deletions cut 4 bases from V and 1 base from J, with 15 bases between. The germline gives CDR1 MNHEY, CDR2 SMNVEV (reference sequence). This CDR3 contains 16 residues.

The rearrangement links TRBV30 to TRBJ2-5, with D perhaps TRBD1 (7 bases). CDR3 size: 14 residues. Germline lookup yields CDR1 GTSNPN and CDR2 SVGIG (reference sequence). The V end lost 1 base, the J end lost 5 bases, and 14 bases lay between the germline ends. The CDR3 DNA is TGTGCCTGGAGTGGACAGGGACTGGGGGAGACCCAGTACTTC. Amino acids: CAWSGQGLGETQYF.

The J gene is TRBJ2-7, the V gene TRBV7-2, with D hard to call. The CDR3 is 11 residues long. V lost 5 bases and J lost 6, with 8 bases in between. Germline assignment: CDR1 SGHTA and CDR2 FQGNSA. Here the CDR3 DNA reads TGTGCCAGCAGCGCCATGACCGAGCAGTACTTC. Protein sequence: CASSAMTEQYF.

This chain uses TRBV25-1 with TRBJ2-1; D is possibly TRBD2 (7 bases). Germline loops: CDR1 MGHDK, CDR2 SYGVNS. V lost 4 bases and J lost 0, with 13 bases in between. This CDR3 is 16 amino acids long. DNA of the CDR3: TGTGCCAGCAGTGGGTCAGGGGAGGGCTCCTACAATGAGCAGTTCTTC. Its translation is CASSGSGEGSYNEQFF. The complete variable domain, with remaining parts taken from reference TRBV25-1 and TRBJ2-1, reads EADIYQTPRYLVIGTGKKITLECSQTMGHDKMYWYQQDPGMELHLIHYSYGVNSTEKGDLSSESTVSRIRTEHFPLTLESARPSHTSQYLCASSGSGEGSYNEQFFGPGTRLTVL.

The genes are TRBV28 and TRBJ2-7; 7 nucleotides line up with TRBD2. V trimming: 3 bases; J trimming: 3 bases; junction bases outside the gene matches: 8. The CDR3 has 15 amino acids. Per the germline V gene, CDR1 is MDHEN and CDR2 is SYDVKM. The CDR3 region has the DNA TGTGCCAGCAGTTTGGGTGGGGCTAGCGGCTACGAGCAGTACTTC. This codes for CASSLGGASGYEQYF.

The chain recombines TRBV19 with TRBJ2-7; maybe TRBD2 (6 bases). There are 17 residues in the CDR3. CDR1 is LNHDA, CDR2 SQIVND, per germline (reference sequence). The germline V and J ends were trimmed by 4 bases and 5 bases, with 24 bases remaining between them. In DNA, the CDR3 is TGTGCCAGTAGTACTGACGTGGGAGGTGCGGGAAGGAACGAGCAGTACTTC. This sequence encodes CASSTDVGGAGRNEQYF. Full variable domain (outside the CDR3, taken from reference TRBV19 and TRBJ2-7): DGGITQSPKYLFRKEGQNVTLSCEQNLNHDAMYWYRQDPGQGLRLIYYSQIVNDFQKGDIAEGYSVSREKKESFPLTVTSAQKNPTAFYLCASSTDVGGAGRNEQYFGPGTRLTVT.

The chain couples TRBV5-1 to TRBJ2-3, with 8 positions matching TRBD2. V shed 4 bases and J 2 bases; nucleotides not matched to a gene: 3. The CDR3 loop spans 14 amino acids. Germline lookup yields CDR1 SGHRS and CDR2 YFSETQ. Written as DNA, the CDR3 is TGCGCCAGCAGCCTAGCGGGCCCCACAGATACGCAGTATTTT. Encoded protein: CASSLAGPTDTQYF.

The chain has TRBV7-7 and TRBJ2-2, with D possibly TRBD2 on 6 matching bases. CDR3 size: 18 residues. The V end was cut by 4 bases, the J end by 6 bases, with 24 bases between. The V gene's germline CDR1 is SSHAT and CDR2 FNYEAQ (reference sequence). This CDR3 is CASSSGLPIPRMAGELFF. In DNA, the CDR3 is TGTGCCAGCAGCTCGGGACTCCCCATCCCCCGGATGGCCGGGGAGCTGTTTTTT.

The CDR3 DNA reads as TGTGCCAGTAGTATAGGGGGAAACAGGGGTGAAGCTTTCTTT. Amino acid sequence: CASSIGGNRGEAFF. This chain links TRBV19 with TRBJ1-1; the match to TRBD1 covers 7 bases. Germline V gives CDR1 LNHDA, CDR2 SQIVND (reference sequence). The CDR3 is made up of 14 amino acids. J lost 7 bases, V lost 1 base, and 6 bases had no gene match.

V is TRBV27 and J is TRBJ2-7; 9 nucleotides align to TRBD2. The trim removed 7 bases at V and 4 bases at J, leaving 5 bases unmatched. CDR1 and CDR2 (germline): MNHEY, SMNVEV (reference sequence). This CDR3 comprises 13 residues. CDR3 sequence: CASMRAGGYEQYV. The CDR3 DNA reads TGTGCCAGCATGAGGGCGGGAGGGTACGAGCAGTACGTC.

The CDR3 DNA reads as TGCAGCGTTCACTTGAGGGACTATGGCTACACCTTC. It encodes CSVHLRDYGYTF. The V call is TRBV29-1, the J call TRBJ1-2, with D hard to call. CDR1 is SQVTM, CDR2 ANQGSEA, per germline. V was shortened by 5 bases and J by 3 bases, with 10 bases between the two germline ends. The CDR3 is 12 residues long.

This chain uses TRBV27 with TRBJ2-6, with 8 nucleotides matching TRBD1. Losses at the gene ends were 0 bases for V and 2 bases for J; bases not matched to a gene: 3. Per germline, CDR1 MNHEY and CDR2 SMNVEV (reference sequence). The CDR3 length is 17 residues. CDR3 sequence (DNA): TGTGCCAGCAGTTTATCGTCAGGGGGCGCTGGGGCCAACGTCCTGACTTTC. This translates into CASSLSSGGAGANVLTF.

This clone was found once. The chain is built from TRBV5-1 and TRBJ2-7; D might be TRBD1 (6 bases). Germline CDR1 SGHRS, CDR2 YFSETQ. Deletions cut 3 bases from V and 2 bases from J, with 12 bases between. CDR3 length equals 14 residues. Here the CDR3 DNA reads TGCGCCAGCAGCTCGACAGGTACAACCTACGAGCAGTACTTC. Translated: CASSSTGTTYEQYF.

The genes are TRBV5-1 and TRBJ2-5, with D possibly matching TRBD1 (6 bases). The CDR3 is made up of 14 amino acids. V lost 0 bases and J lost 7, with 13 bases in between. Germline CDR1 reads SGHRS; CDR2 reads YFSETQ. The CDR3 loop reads CASSLEQGFGTQYF. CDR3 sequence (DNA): TGCGCCAGCAGCTTGGAACAGGGTTTCGGGACCCAGTACTTC.